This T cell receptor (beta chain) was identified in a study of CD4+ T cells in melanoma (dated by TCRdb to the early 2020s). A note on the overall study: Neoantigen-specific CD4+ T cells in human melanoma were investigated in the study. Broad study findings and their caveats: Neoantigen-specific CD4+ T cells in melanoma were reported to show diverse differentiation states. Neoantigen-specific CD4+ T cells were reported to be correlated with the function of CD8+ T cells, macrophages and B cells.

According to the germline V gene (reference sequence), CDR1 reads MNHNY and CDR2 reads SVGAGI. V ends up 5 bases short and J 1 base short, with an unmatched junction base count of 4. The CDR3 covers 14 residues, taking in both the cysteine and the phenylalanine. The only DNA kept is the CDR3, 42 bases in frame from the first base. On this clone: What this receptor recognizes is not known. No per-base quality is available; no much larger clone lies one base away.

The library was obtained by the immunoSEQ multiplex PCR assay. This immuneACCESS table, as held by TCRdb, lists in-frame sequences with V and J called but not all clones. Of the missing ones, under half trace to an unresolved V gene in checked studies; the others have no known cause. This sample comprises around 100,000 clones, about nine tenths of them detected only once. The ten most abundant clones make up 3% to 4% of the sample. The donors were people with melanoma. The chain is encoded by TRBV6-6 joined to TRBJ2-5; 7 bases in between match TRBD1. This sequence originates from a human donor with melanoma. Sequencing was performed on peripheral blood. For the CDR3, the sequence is CASSSGTVQETQYF. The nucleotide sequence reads TGTGCCAGCAGTAGTGGGACAGTCCAAGAGACCCAGTACTTC.